Below, 18 T cell receptor beta chains from the same sample are listed, as sequenced in a study of early T cells in non-severe SARS-CoV-2 infection. In TCRdb, the 5' RACE reads were re-called with MiXCR into one record per CDR3 protein. The repertoire consists of more than 95,000 distinct CDR3 sequences, with roughly 15% occurring once and the leading ten covering around 1.3%. Sequencing used whole blood. These TCRs come from an adult who was a healthcare worker with PCR-confirmed SARS-CoV-2 infection or an uninfected control (not recorded which).

Only a few counts were recorded for this clonotype. This chain uses TRBV12-5 with TRBJ2-5, with D perhaps matching TRBD1 or TRBD2 (5 bases each). This CDR3 has 13 amino acids. Trimming stripped 7 bases from V and 4 bases from J, with 13 bases between. CDR1 is LGHNT and CDR2 is FRNRAP in the germline V gene. The CDR3 nucleotides are TGTGCTAGTGCTAGTCAGGGACCAGAGACCCAGTACTTC. Its translation is CASASQGPETQYF. Full variable domain (remainder filled in from reference TRBV12-5 and TRBJ2-5): DARVTQTPRHKVTEMGQEVTMRCQPILGHNTVFWYRQTMMQGLELLAYFRNRAPLDDSGMPKDRFSAEMPDATLATLKIQPSEPRDSAVYFCASASQGPETQYFGPGTRLLVL.

The V gene is TRBV6-2 or TRBV6-3, the J gene TRBJ1-1; 9 bases fit TRBD1. The germline CDR1 and CDR2 sequences are MNHEY and SVGEGT. V was pared by 6 bases and J by 3 bases, with 11 bases of the junction left unmatched. The CDR3 length is 16 residues. CDR3 sequence reads: CASRRRDRASYTEAFF. CDR3 DNA sequence: TGTGCCAGCAGGCGGCGGGACAGGGCGTCGTACACTGAAGCTTTCTTT.

This clonotype was seen only a few times. This chain links TRBV6-2 or TRBV6-3 with TRBJ2-3; 7 bases align to TRBD1. CDR1 is MNHEY, CDR2 SVGEGT, per germline. V lost 4 bases, J lost 7 bases, and 14 bases stayed unmatched. This CDR3 has 16 residues. The CDR3 DNA is TGTGCCAGCAGTTCCTGGACAGGCCTACATCCAAATACGCAGTATTTT. Protein sequence: CASSSWTGLHPNTQYF.

This clonotype was counted only a few times. J is TRBJ1-4 and V is TRBV5-1; 7 bases are a match to TRBD1. With 2 bases clipped from V and 8 bases from J, the junction kept 6 bases outside the gene matches. Germline lookup yields CDR1 SGHRS and CDR2 YFSETQ. The CDR3 length is 14 residues. The CDR3 reads CASSFGTATEKLFF. The DNA for the CDR3 is TGCGCCAGCAGCTTCGGGACAGCGACGGAAAAACTGTTTTTT. Looking up the rest from reference TRBV5-1 and TRBJ1-4 gives the full variable domain: KAGVTQTPRYLIKTRGQQVTLSCSPISGHRSVSWYQQTPGQGLQFLFEYFSETQRNKGNFPGRFSGRQFSNSRSEMNVSTLELGDSALYLCASSFGTATEKLFFGSGTQLSVL.

The genes are TRBV6-6 and TRBJ2-5; 10 bases agree with TRBD1. From germline, CDR1 is MNHNY and CDR2 SVGAGI (reference sequence). The CDR3 contains 15 residues. The V segment lost 6 bases and the J segment 5 bases; nucleotides outside the gene matches: 9. As DNA, the CDR3 is TGTGCCAGCAGCCCCAGACAGGGGGCTGGGGAGACCCAGTACTTC. Amino acids: CASSPRQGAGETQYF.

This clonotype was recorded a few times. The V gene is TRBV6-1, the J gene TRBJ1-4; D is possibly TRBD1 (5 bases). Trimming left V 5 bases short and J 0 bases short, with 13 bases between. The V gene's germline CDR1 is MNHNS and CDR2 SASEGT. This CDR3 has 16 amino acids. CDR3 loop: CASSPRDPATNEKLFF. CDR3 bases: TGTGCCAGCAGTCCGAGGGACCCAGCAACTAATGAAAAACTGTTTTTT.

The V and J genes are TRBV5-6 and TRBJ2-1; the D is unclear. Germline V gene sequence: CDR1 SGHDT, CDR2 YYEEEE. The CDR3 loop spans 14 amino acids. V lost 10 bases and J 6 bases, leaving 20 bases between the germline ends. The CDR3 sequence is CADRHQVRRNEQFF. In DNA form, the CDR3 reads TGTGCCGACCGACATCAGGTTAGGCGCAATGAGCAGTTCTTC.

The genes are TRBV6-2 or TRBV6-3 and TRBJ1-1; D is uncertain. Trimming pared 7 bases from V and 3 bases from J, leaving 15 bases between. The CDR3 loop spans 14 amino acids. Germline V lookup: CDR1 MNHEY, CDR2 SVGEGT. Here the CDR3 reads CASTIARGYTEAFF. As DNA, the CDR3 is TGTGCCAGCACTATCGCGAGAGGGTACACTGAAGCTTTCTTT.

This clonotype has just a few counts. The rearrangement uses TRBV20-1 and TRBJ1-2; 9 nucleotides align to TRBD1. The germline V gene has CDR1 DFQATT and CDR2 SNEGSKA (reference sequence). Trimming took 1 base from V and 7 from J; bases not matched to a gene: 7. This CDR3 has 14 residues. The CDR3 spells CSARGTGEGGGYTF. Here the CDR3 DNA reads TGCAGTGCTAGAGGGACAGGGGAGGGAGGTGGCTACACCTTC.

This rearrangement joins TRBV6-2 or TRBV6-3 to TRBJ1-1; a possible D gene is TRBD1 (6 bases). This CDR3 comprises 15 residues. The germline CDR1 and CDR2 sequences are MNHEY and SVGEGT. V was shortened by 7 bases and J by 6 bases, with 21 bases between the two germline ends. In DNA form, the CDR3 reads TGTGCCAGCATCAGTTCAGGGGACCTCCACCCTGAAGCTTTCTTT. Protein product: CASISSGDLHPEAFF.

This clonotype has a handful of counts. The V and J genes are TRBV6-2 or TRBV6-3 and TRBJ2-2, with 12 bases matching TRBD2. V shed 6 bases and J 2 bases; nucleotides not matched to a gene: 4. This CDR3 region has 16 residues. Germline CDR1 reads MNHEY; CDR2 reads SVGEGT. CDR3 in DNA: TGTGCCAGCAGGCCTAGCGGGGGGGCAAACACCGGGGAGCTGTTTTTT. Protein product: CASRPSGGANTGELFF.

A note on this clonotype: This could be a read error, since a much larger clone is one nucleotide away. The chain couples TRBV11-2 to TRBJ2-6; D may be TRBD2 (6 bases). Per germline, CDR1 SGHAT and CDR2 FQNNGV. The CDR3 contains 15 residues. In DNA form, the CDR3 reads TGTGCCAGCAGCTCCGGGGGATCTGGGACCAACGTCCTGACTTTC. It yields the protein CASSSGGSGTNVLTF.

This clonotype was counted many times. V and J are TRBV7-6 and TRBJ1-3; D gene uncertain. V gave up 5 bases and J gave up 0 bases, with 14 bases separating them. This CDR3 region has 16 residues. Germline-derived CDR1 and CDR2 are SGHVS and FNYEAQ. The DNA for the CDR3 is TGTGCCAGCAGCAGCCCGGGCCTCGACTCTGGAAACACCATATATTTT. As protein: CASSSPGLDSGNTIYF.

This clonotype was counted a few times. The CDR3 DNA sequence: TGCAGCGTTGAAGATCCGAGGGGGCGGCAAGCTTTCTTT. Translation gives CSVEDPRGRQAFF. The chain combines TRBV29-1 with TRBJ1-1; 7 nucleotides line up with TRBD1. The germline CDR1 and CDR2 sequences are SQVTM and ANQGSEA. V gave up 0 bases and J gave up 9 bases; unmatched junction bases: 7. This CDR3 has 13 amino acids.

In DNA form, the CDR3 reads TGTGCCAGCAGCGCTCAGGGCCGTCCCTACGAGCAGTACTTC. This encodes CASSAQGRPYEQYF. The chain links TRBV9 to TRBJ2-7, with a possible D match to TRBD1 (5 bases). CDR1 and CDR2 from the germline V gene are SGDLS and YYNGEE. Trimming shortened V by 3 bases and J by 2 bases, and 12 bases separated the two germline ends. The CDR3 has 14 residues. Filled out from reference TRBV9 and TRBJ2-7, the complete variable domain reads DSGVTQTPKHLITATGQRVTLRCSPRSGDLSVYWYQQSLDQGLQFLIQYYNGEERAKGNILERFSAQQFPDLHSELNLSSLELGDSALYFCASSAQGRPYEQYFGPGTRLTVT.

The chain employs TRBV20-1 and TRBJ2-5, with D possibly being TRBD1 or TRBD2 (5 bases each). This CDR3 spans 12 amino acids. The germline V and J ends were trimmed by 6 bases and 7 bases, with 15 bases remaining between them. CDR1 and CDR2 from the germline V gene are DFQATT and SNEGSKA (reference sequence). The CDR3, as DNA: TGCAGTGCCGAGACCCCGGGGCGGACCCAGTACTTC. Its translation is CSAETPGRTQYF.

This clonotype was seen only a few times. The rearrangement joins TRBV19 to TRBJ1-3; a weak D match, TRBD1 (6 bases). V was pared by 7 bases and J by 8 bases, with 15 bases between. The CDR3 runs 13 residues. CDR1 and CDR2 (germline): LNHDA, SQIVND (reference sequence). The CDR3 sequence: CASKILGGDTIYF. The CDR3 region has the DNA TGTGCCAGTAAAATACTAGGGGGAGACACCATATATTTT.

This chain connects TRBV6-4 to TRBJ1-6; 9 bases agree with TRBD1. Germline V gives CDR1 MRHNA, CDR2 SNTAGT. Losses at the gene ends were 2 bases for V and 10 bases for J; bases not matched to a gene: 6. The CDR3 contains 15 residues. CDR3 sequence (DNA): TGTGCCAGCAGTGACAGGGGACAGGGAAAATCACCCCTCCACTTT. This encodes CASSDRGQGKSPLHF.